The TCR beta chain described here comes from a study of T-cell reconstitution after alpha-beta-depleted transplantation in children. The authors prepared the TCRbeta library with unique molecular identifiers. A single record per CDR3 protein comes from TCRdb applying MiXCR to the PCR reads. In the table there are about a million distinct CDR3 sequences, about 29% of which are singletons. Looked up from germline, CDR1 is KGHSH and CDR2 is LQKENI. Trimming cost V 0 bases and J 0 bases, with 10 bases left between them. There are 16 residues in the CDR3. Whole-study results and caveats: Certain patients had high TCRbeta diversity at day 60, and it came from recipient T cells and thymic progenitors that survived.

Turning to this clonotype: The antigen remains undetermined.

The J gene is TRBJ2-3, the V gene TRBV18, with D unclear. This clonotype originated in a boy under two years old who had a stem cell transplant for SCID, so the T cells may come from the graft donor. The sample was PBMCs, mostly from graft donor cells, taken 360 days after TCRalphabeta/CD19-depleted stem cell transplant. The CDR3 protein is CASSPPYSTSTDTQYF. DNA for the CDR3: TGTGCCAGCTCACCACCGTACAGCACTAGCACAGATACGCAGTATTTT.